Shown below are 5 T cell receptor beta chains from a single sample sequenced in a study of T-cell reconstitution after alpha-beta-depleted transplantation in children. This sample's TCRbeta library carried unique molecular identifier barcodes. MiXCR, applied by TCRdb to the PCR reads, yields one record per CDR3 protein. The sample records about 240,000 distinct CDR3 sequences, about 12% being singletons. This material consisted of PBMCs from the stem cell graft donor, taken from the stem cell graft. These TCRs come from a human donor who donated a stem cell graft to a child with acute lymphoblastic leukemia.

The chain links TRBV13 to TRBJ2-5, with no clear D. Germline CDR1 PRHDT, CDR2 FYEKMQ (reference sequence). V was trimmed by 11 bases and J by 0 bases, leaving 25 bases between them. This CDR3 is 17 amino acids long. CDR3 region: CAFSLVFSIEYQETQYF. The CDR3 region has the DNA TGTGCCTTCAGTTTAGTGTTCTCCATTGAGTACCAAGAGACCCAGTACTTC.

This clonotype was detected ten times or more. V is TRBV5-5 and J is TRBJ2-5; tentatively, D is TRBD1 (6 bases). From germline, CDR1 is SGHKS and CDR2 YYEKEE (reference sequence). V was cut by 4 bases and J by 5 bases, with 18 bases left in between. The CDR3 is 15 residues long. Here the CDR3 reads CASSNITGNDETQYF. The CDR3 DNA reads as TGTGCCAGCAGCAACATTACAGGGAACGACGAGACCCAGTACTTC.

This clonotype was seen ten or more times. This chain joins TRBV29-1 and TRBJ1-1, with 9 positions matching TRBD1. With 7 bases clipped from V and 3 bases from J, the junction kept 6 bases outside the gene matches. The CDR3 totals 13 residues. The germline CDR1 and CDR2 sequences are SQVTM and ANQGSEA. This CDR3 reads CSGRDRDYTEAFF. The CDR3 DNA reads as TGCAGCGGACGGGACAGGGATTACACTGAAGCTTTCTTT.

This clonotype occurred many times. The chain joins TRBV28 to TRBJ2-1; D not resolved. Looked up from germline, CDR1 is MDHEN and CDR2 is SYDVKM. CDR3 size: 15 residues. The germline V and J ends were trimmed by 4 bases and 6 bases, with 16 bases remaining between them. The CDR3 coding sequence is TGTGCCAGCAGTTCGCCCCTCAAGCGCCTCAATGAGCAGTTCTTC. Translating gives CASSSPLKRLNEQFF.

In regard to this clonotype: A much larger clone lies one base from this, so it may be a read error. J is TRBJ1-5 and V is TRBV4-1; D gene ambiguous. The CDR3 has 13 residues. The germline gives CDR1 MGHRA, CDR2 YSYEKL. The CDR3 here is CASSEDGNQPQHF. CDR3 coding DNA: TGCGCCAGCAGCGAAGATGGGAATCAGCCCCAGCATTTT.